This TCR beta chain came from a study of OX40 agonist ivuxolimab in advanced cancers. As for the study in general: Hepatocellular carcinoma, melanoma, renal cell or head and neck cancer affected the dose-escalation patients. Two cutaneous melanoma patients and one hepatocellular carcinoma patient, three in all, had partial responses. Whole-study results and caveats: The average count of expanded clones was higher among CD8+ T cells than among CD4+. Dose levels from 0.1 to 3.0 mg/kg saw CD4+ and CD8+ blood T cells expand clonally by week 6.

The table came from immunoSEQ multiplex PCR; TCRdb's copy has only in-frame clones and leaves some out. The table records more than 60,000 clones, 85% of them present only once. About this clone: Its antigen is not identified.

The V end lost 4 bases, the J end lost 1 base, and 23 bases lay between the germline ends. Germline V gene data show CDR1 as SQVTM and CDR2 as ANQGSEA. This CDR3 region has 17 residues. The sample in question was CD4+ or CD8+ T cells sorted from blood, obtained in a trial of the OX40 agonist ivuxolimab. The clonotype comes from an adult with an advanced solid tumor such as melanoma, head and neck, liver or kidney cancer. The chain couples TRBV29-1 to TRBJ2-7; D is perhaps TRBD1 (7 bases). The CDR3 DNA reads as TGCAGCGTTGTGGGGCACCTCGACAGGGAGGTATCCTACGAGCAGTACTTC. This gives the protein CSVVGHLDREVSYEQYF.